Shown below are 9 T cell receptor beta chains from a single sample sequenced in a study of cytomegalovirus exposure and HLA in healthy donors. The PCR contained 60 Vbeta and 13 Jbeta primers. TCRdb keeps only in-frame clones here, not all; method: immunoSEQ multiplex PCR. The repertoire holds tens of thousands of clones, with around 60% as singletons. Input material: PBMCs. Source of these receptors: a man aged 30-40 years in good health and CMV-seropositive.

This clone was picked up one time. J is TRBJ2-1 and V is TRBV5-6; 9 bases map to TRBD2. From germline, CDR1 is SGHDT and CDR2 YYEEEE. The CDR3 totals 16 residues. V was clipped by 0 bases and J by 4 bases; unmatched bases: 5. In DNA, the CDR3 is TGTGCCAGCAGCTTGGTAGCGGGGGAGAGGTACAATGAGCAGTTCTTC. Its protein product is CASSLVAGERYNEQFF.

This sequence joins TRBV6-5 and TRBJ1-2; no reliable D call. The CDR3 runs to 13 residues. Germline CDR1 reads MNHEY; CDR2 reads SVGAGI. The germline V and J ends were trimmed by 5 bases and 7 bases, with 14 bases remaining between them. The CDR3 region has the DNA TGTGCCAGCAGTCCTGGTTTGGGAGGTGGCTACACCTTC. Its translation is CASSPGLGGGYTF.

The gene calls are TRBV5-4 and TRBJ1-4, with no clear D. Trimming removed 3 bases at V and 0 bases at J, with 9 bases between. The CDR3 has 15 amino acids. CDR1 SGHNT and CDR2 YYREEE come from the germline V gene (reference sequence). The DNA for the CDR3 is TGTGCCAGCAGCTCGGAGGGTGCAACTAATGAAAAACTGTTTTTT. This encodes CASSSEGATNEKLFF. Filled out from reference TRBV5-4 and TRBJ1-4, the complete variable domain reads ETGVTQSPTHLIKTRGQQVTLRCSSQSGHNTVSWYQQALGQGPQFIFQYYREEENGRGNFPPRFSGLQFPNYSSELNVNALELDDSALYLCASSSEGATNEKLFFGSGTQLSVL.

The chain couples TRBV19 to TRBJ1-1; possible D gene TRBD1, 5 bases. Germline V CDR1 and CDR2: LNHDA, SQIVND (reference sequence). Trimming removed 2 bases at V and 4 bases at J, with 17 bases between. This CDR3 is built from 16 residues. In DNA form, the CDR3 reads TGTGCCAGTAGTATAAGTTTTAAGGGGTCGGCCACTGAAGCTTTCTTT. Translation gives CASSISFKGSATEAFF.

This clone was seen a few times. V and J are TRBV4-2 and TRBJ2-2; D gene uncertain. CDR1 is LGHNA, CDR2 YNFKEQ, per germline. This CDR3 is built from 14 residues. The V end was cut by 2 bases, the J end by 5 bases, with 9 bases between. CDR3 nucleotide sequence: TGTGCCAGCAGCCAACAGGTCCAAACCGGGGAGCTGTTTTTT. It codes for CASSQQVQTGELFF.

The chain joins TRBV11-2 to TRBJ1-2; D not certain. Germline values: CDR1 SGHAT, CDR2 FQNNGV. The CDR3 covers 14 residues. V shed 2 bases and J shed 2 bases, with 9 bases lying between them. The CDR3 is CASSLSPENYGYTF. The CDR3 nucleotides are TGTGCCAGCAGCTTATCTCCAGAAAACTATGGCTACACCTTC.

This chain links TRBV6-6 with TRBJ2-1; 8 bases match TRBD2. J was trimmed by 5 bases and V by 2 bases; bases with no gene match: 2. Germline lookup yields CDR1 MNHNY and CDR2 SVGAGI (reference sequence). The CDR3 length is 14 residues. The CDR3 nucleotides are TGTGCCAGCAGTTACCCGGGAGGGCACAATGAGCAGTTCTTC. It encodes CASSYPGGHNEQFF.

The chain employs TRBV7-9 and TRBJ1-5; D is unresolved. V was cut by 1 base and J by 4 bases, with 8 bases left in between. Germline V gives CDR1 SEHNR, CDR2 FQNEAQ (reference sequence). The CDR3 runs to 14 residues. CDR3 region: CASSLGGRNQPQHF. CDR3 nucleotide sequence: TGTGCCAGCAGCTTAGGTGGGAGGAATCAGCCCCAGCATTTT.

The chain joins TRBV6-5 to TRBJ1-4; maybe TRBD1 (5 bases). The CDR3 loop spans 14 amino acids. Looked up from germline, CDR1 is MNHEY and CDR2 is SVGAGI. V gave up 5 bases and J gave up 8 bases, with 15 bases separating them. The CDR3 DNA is TGTGCCAGCAGTCTTGGACATGAACACGAAAAACTGTTTTTT. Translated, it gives CASSLGHEHEKLFF.